The clone carrying this TCR beta chain was counted at least ten times. Its specificity is unknown. Exclusion of a patient resulted from uncontrolled infection, other autoimmune disease, pregnancy or lactation. The CDR3 covers 14 residues. V dropped 2 bases and J dropped 1 base, with 8 bases sitting between them. The germline V gene encodes CDR1 LGHDT and CDR2 YNNKEL (reference sequence). This entry is derived from a study of T cells in Graves' hyperthyroidism and ophthalmopathy. Whole-study findings and limits: In the blood, most expanded thyroid clonotypes above 0.001 appeared as well.

Amplification of TCR beta CDR3 regions was performed using RNA transcripts as template. A first-round RT-PCR of the TCR CDR3 used the HTBI primer set. Via MiXCR, TCRdb re-called the multiplex PCR reads, giving one row per CDR3 protein. The repertoire holds approximately 400,000 distinct CDR3 sequences, with roughly an eighth as singletons. This receptor was identified in a man aged 50 to 60 with Graves' ophthalmopathy. The sample taken for sequencing was blood. V usage is TRBV3-1 and J usage is TRBJ1-1; the D gene is possibly TRBD1 (5 bases). CDR3 bases: TGTGCCAGCAGCCAATCAGGGAGGAACACTGAAGCTTTCTTT. Its translation is CASSQSGRNTEAFF.